The rows below give T cell receptor beta chains drawn from one sample of a study of identical twins. One entry per CDR3 protein, called by TCRdb with MiXCR from the 5' RACE reads. The table includes hundreds of thousands of distinct CDR3 sequences, around 8.6% detected once. This same sample was also taken into another study, of yellow fever vaccine responses in identical twins.

Sequencing used PBMCs. The receptors here all came from a woman in her late teens or twenties in good health. Both conserved end residues are part of each CDR3. The order of the fields is CDR3 protein, CDR3 DNA, J gene, V gene, clone size, D gene. D genes are given only for firm matches. Not all rows give a size; the values are once, few, many and, for expanded clones, a class.

CSVVLQDSSYNEQFF	TGCAGCGTTGTCCTACAGGACAGCTCCTACAATGAGCAGTTCTTC	TRBJ2-1	TRBV29-1	many	.
CASSLGGLGADTQYF	TGTGCCAGCAGCCTTGGGGGACTCGGGGCAGATACGCAGTATTTT	TRBJ2-3	TRBV7-8	many	.
CASNEITPGGYEQYF	TGTGCCAGCAACGAAATCACCCCGGGGGGCTACGAGCAGTACTTC	TRBJ2-7	TRBV28	many	TRBD2
CASRSMGQETQYF	TGTGCCAGCAGGTCCATGGGGCAAGAGACCCAGTACTTC	TRBJ2-5	TRBV28	few	.
CASSRGTVSNQPQHF	TGTGCCAGCAGCCGGGGGACGGTTAGCAATCAGCCCCAGCATTTT	TRBJ1-5	TRBV7-9	many	.
CATSDLLGLPYF	TGTGCCACCAGTGATTTGTTGGGACTACCGTATTTT	TRBJ2-3	TRBV24-1	many	TRBD2
CASSQEFGTGRFF	TGCGCCAGCAGCCAAGAGTTCGGGACAGGCCGGTTCTTC	TRBJ2-1	TRBV4-1	.	TRBD1
CSVGRVSSYNEQFF	TGCAGCGTTGGGAGGGTGAGCTCCTACAATGAGCAGTTCTTC	TRBJ2-1	TRBV29-1	.	.
CASRSRVWGTDTQYF	TGTGCCAGCAGATCCAGGGTTTGGGGCACAGATACGCAGTATTTT	TRBJ2-3	TRBV6-2/TRBV6-3	few	.
CASSYGGRAQESEQYF	TGTGCCAGCAGTTACGGTGGCCGGGCCCAGGAGTCCGAGCAGTACTTC	TRBJ2-7	TRBV6-5	.	.
CASAYGVGMNTEAFF	TGCGCCAGTGCATACGGAGTGGGGATGAACACTGAAGCTTTCTTT	TRBJ1-1	TRBV5-1	.	.